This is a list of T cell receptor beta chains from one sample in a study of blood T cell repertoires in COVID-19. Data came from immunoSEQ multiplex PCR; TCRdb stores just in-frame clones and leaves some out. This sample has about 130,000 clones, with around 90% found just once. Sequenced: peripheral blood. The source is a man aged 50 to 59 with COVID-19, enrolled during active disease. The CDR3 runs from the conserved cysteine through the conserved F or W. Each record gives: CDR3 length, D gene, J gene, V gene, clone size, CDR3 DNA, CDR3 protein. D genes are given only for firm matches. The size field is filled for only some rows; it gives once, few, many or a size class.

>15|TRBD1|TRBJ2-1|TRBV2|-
TGTGCCAGCAGCCTCCGGGACAGGGAAGGGGATGAGCAGTTCTTC
CASSLRDREGDEQFF
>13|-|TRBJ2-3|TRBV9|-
TGTGCCAGCAGCGCGAGACTCACAGATACGCAGTATTTT
CASSARLTDTQYF
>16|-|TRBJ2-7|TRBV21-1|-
TGTGCCAGCAGCACATCGCGGCTCGCCTCCCCCTACGAGCAGTACTTC
CASSTSRLASPYEQYF
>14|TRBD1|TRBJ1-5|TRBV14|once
TGTGCCAGCAGCCAAGGGACAGGTGATCAGCCCCAGCATTTT
CASSQGTGDQPQHF
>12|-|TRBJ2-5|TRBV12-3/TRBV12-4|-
TGTGCCAGCAGTAACGGCCAAGAGACCCAGTACTTC
CASSNGQETQYF
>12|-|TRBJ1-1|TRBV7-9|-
TGTGCCAGCAGTTCAGGGATCACTGAAGCTTTCTTT
CASSSGITEAFF
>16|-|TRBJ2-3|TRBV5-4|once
TGTGCCAGCAGCTTGGGGGGGCGGAGTAGCACAGATACGCAGTATTTT
CASSLGGRSSTDTQYF
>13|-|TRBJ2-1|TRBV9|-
TGTGCCAGCAGCGTAGATACTAGCACTGAGCAGTTCTTC
CASSVDTSTEQFF
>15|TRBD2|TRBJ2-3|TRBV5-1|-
TGCGCCAGCAGCTTGGGCGGGAGTAGCACAGATACGCAGTATTTT
CASSLGGSSTDTQYF
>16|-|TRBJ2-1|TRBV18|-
TGTGCCAGCTCACCAAGGGACAAGAGCTCCTACAATGAGCAGTTCTTC
CASSPRDKSSYNEQFF
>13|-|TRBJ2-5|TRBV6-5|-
TGTGCCAGCACCTCAGGTGTGCAAGAGACCCAGTACTTC
CASTSGVQETQYF
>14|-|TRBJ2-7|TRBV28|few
TGTGCCAGCAGCCCCCAGTTCCTCTCCTACGAGCAGTACTTC
CASSPQFLSYEQYF
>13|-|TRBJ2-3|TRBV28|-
TGTGCCAGCAGTCCCGGGGGAGAGGATACGCAGTATTTT
CASSPGGEDTQYF
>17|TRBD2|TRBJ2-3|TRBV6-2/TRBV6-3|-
TGTGCCAGCAGTTACTCAGTTGCGGGAGAGACCACAGATACGCAGTATTTT
CASSYSVAGETTDTQYF
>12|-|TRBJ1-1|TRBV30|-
TGTGCCTGGACACCTATAAGCACTGAAGCTTTCTTT
CAWTPISTEAFF
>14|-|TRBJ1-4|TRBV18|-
TGTGCCAGCTCACCAGGCCAGGATAATGAAAAACTGTTTTTT
CASSPGQDNEKLFF
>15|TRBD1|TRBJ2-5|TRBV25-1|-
TGTGCCAGCAGTGCCCAAGGGACAGGGGAAGAGACCCAGTACTTC
CASSAQGTGEETQYF
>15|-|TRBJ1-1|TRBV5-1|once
TGCGCCAGCAGCCCGAGGACCGGGGTGTACACTGAAGCTTTCTTT
CASSPRTGVYTEAFF
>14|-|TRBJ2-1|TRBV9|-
TGTGCCAGCAGCGCGGGACTCCGGGGCTATGAGCAGTTCTTC
CASSAGLRGYEQFF
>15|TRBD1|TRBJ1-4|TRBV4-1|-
TGCGCCAGCAGCCAACCGACAGGGAAAAATGAAAAACTGTTTTTT
CASSQPTGKNEKLFF